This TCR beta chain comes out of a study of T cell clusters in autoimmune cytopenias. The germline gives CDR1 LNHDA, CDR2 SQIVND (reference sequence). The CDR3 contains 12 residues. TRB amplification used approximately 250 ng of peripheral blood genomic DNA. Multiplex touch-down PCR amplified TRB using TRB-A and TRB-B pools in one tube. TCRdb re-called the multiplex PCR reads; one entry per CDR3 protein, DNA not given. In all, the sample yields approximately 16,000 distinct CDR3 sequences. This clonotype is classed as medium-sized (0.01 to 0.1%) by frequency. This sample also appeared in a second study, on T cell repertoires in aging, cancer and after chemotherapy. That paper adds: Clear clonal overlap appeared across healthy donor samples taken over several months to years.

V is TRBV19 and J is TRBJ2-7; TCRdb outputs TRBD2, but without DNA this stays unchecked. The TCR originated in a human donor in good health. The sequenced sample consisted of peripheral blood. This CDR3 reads CASSRGDYEQYF.